This TCR beta chain was identified during a study of naive and memory T cell subsets. Findings of the study overall: Especially in CD8 cells, naive repertoires contained a few larger clonotypes, possibly CD45RA-re-expressing memory cells.

Cells stained for CD3, CD4, CD8, CD45RA, CD27 and viability were sorted into four CD45RA/CD27 subsets. After removal of 3 bases from V and 0 bases from J, the junction contained 10 bases not matched to a gene. Germline V gene data show CDR1 as DFQATT and CDR2 as SNEGSKA (reference sequence). There are 17 residues in the CDR3. This clonotype was counted between two and nine times. The antigen is unknown. Both TRBC1 and TRBC2 were covered by a beta constant-region primer of two equimolar oligonucleotides. Nested alpha and beta constant-region primers with the SP2 primer drove four PCR rounds on ligated cDNA. An oligonucleotide with the SP2 primer and a 12-nucleotide UMI was ligated to the cDNA 3' end. One entry per CDR3 protein, called by TCRdb with MiXCR from the UMI-ligation and nested PCR reads. The sample shows around 93,000 distinct CDR3 sequences, roughly 12% of them seen only once.

The sequenced sample was naive CD4+ T cells from blood. This clonotype was obtained from a human donor in good health. This chain links TRBV20-1 with TRBJ1-3; 8 bases fit TRBD1. CDR3 DNA: TGCAGTGCTAGTCGGCAGGGGGCGGAAAACTCTGGAAACACCATATATTTT. Translated, it gives CSASRQGAENSGNTIYF.